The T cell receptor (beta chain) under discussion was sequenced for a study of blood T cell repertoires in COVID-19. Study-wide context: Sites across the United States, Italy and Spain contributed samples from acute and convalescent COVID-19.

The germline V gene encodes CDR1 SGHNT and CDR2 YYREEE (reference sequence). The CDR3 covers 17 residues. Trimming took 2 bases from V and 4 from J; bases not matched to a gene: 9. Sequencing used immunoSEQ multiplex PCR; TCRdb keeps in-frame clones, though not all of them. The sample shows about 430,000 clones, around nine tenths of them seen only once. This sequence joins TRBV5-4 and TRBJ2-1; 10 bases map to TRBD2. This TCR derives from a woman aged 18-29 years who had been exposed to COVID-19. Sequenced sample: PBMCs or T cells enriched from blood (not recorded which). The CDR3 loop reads CASSFPPGTSDYNEQFF. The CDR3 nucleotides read TGTGCCAGCAGCTTTCCTCCCGGGACTAGCGATTACAATGAGCAGTTCTTC.